Shown below are 4 T cell receptor beta chains from a single sample sequenced in a study of T-cell reconstitution after alpha-beta-depleted transplantation in children. A TCRbeta library incorporating unique molecular identifiers was prepared. TCRdb fed the PCR reads into MiXCR, producing one record per CDR3 protein. The repertoire holds a few hundred thousand distinct CDR3 sequences, 27% seen once, with approximately 33% in the top ten. Sequenced material: PBMCs, taken before TCRalphabeta/CD19-depleted stem cell transplant. The receptors were sampled from a boy in the first two years of life with Wiskott-Aldrich syndrome, due to receive a stem cell transplant.

This clonotype was seen a handful of times. This chain joins TRBV6-1 and TRBJ2-7, with a possible D match to TRBD1 (6 bases). The CDR3 extends over 11 amino acids. The germline V gene encodes CDR1 MNHNS and CDR2 SASEGT. Trimming took off 7 bases at V and 10 bases at J, with 14 bases between the two ends. The CDR3 loop reads CASTDSSSQYF. In nucleotides, the CDR3 is TGTGCCAGCACGGACAGTTCGTCTCAGTACTTC.

V is TRBV5-1 and J is TRBJ2-3, with a tentative D call TRBD2 (5 bases). V gave up 2 bases and J gave up 1 base, with 11 bases separating them. The CDR3 covers 15 residues. The germline V gene encodes CDR1 SGHRS and CDR2 YFSETQ. DNA of the CDR3: TGCGCCAGCAGCTTATTCCTCGGGGGCACAGATACGCAGTATTTT. It specifies CASSLFLGGTDTQYF.

The V and J genes are TRBV7-6 and TRBJ2-2; D uncertain. Trimming removed 3 bases at V and 6 bases at J, with 5 bases between. The CDR3 is 12 amino acids. Germline V CDR1 and CDR2: SGHVS, FNYEAQ. The CDR3 DNA reads TGTGCCAGCAGCTTGACGCCCGGGGAGCTGTTTTTT. It specifies CASSLTPGELFF.

The genes are TRBV11-2 and TRBJ2-1, with TRBD2 identical over 12 bases. The CDR3 runs to 13 residues. V lost 6 bases, J lost 12 bases, and 6 bases stayed unmatched. Germline lookup yields CDR1 SGHAT and CDR2 FQNNGV. The CDR3 DNA is TGTGCCAGCAGTCCCGGGACTAGCGGGCCGCAGTTCTTC. Its translation: CASSPGTSGPQFF.